Following are 22 T cell receptor beta chains from one sample sequenced in a study of post-analysis software for immune sequencing data. General study findings and limits: Patients had higher frequencies than controls of roughly five TRBV segments, including TRBV5-6, TRBV5-1 and TRBV20-1.

These TCRs are of unknown antigen specificity. Presence of unique molecular identifiers characterized the TCR beta cDNA libraries. TCRdb passed the PCR reads through MiXCR, listing each CDR3 protein once. The sample holds about 460,000 distinct CDR3 sequences; 40% to 55% are singletons and the top ten take about 12%. Sequencing was carried out using blood. Receptors originate from a girl aged 10-17 years with multiple sclerosis.

The chain has TRBV10-3 and TRBJ2-7, with 7 nucleotides matching TRBD1. This CDR3 has 14 amino acids. V was clipped by 4 bases and J by 3 bases; unmatched bases: 6. In germline, CDR1 is ENHRY, CDR2 SYGVKD. CDR3 DNA sequence: TGTGCCATCAGTGGGCAGGGGGTAATCTACGAGCAGTACTTC. This gives the protein CAISGQGVIYEQYF.

This clonotype was seen a handful of times. This sequence joins TRBV7-9 and TRBJ2-7, with D unclear. CDR1 and CDR2 (germline): SEHNR, FQNEAQ (reference sequence). The CDR3 has 17 residues. The V end was cut by 1 base, the J end by 5 bases, with 21 bases between. The CDR3 DNA reads TGTGCCAGCAGCTTAGGGTGGTTGCGGCTTGCAACCAACGAGCAGTACTTC. As protein: CASSLGWLRLATNEQYF.

This clonotype was detected only a few times. This sequence joins TRBV7-9 and TRBJ2-7; D remains ambiguous. With 5 bases removed from V and 5 bases from J, the gap between germline ends came to 7 bases. CDR1 is SEHNR, CDR2 FQNEAQ, per germline (reference sequence). The CDR3 is made up of 11 amino acids. The CDR3 DNA is TGTGCCAGCAGCACACACGACGAGCAGTACTTC. This sequence encodes CASSTHDEQYF.

The chain joins TRBV4-1 to TRBJ1-2; D is possibly TRBD1 (6 bases). Deletions cut 0 bases from V and 7 bases from J, with 18 bases between. Germline V CDR1 and CDR2: MGHRA, YSYEKL. CDR3 length equals 16 residues. CDR3 amino acids: CASSQEPQDDRSGYTF. Here the CDR3 DNA reads TGCGCCAGCAGCCAAGAGCCCCAAGACGACAGGAGTGGCTACACCTTC.

On this clonotype: The junction differs from germline at one of its ends, possibly a read error. V usage is TRBV5-1 and J usage is TRBJ2-3, with D unresolved. This CDR3 has 15 residues. The germline V gene encodes CDR1 SGHRS and CDR2 YFSETQ. CDR3 DNA sequence: TGCGCCAGCAGCTTGGTGAGGCATTTCGCAGATATGCAGTATTTT. It encodes CASSLVRHFADMQYF. Combining the CDR3 with reference TRBV5-1 and TRBJ2-3 gives the whole variable domain KAGVTQTPRYLIKTRGQQVTLSCSPISGHRSVSWYQQTPGQGLQFLFEYFSETQRNKGNFPGRFSGRQFSNSRSEMNVSTLELGDSALYLCASSLVRHFADMQYFGPGTRLTVL.

This clonotype was detected ten times or more. The chain employs TRBV7-3 and TRBJ2-1; 9 nucleotides line up with TRBD2. CDR3 length: 15 amino acids. Germline CDR1 reads SGHTA; CDR2 reads FQGTGA. The J segment lost 0 bases and the V segment lost 5 bases, leaving 2 bases of the junction unmatched. CDR3 sequence (DNA): TGTGCCAGCAGCCAACTAGCGGGCTCCTACAATGAGCAGTTCTTC. Translating it yields CASSQLAGSYNEQFF.

The chain uses TRBV7-9 and TRBJ1-1; D remains ambiguous. The germline V gene encodes CDR1 SEHNR and CDR2 FQNEAQ (reference sequence). With 3 bases removed from V and 0 bases from J, the gap between germline ends came to 8 bases. CDR3 length: 14 residues. Here the CDR3 reads CASSFGGVNTEAFF. In DNA form, the CDR3 reads TGTGCCAGCAGCTTTGGCGGCGTGAACACTGAAGCTTTCTTT.

This clonotype was seen only a few times. This chain joins TRBV20-1 and TRBJ1-1; weak D call: TRBD1 (6 bases). The germline V and J ends were trimmed by 0 bases and 3 bases, with 14 bases remaining between them. The CDR3 contains 15 residues. The germline V gene encodes CDR1 DFQATT and CDR2 SNEGSKA (reference sequence). The CDR3 DNA reads TGCAGTGCTAGAGAGGGTGGAGGGGGGGACACTGAAGCTTTCTTT. Translated, it gives CSAREGGGGDTEAFF.

This clonotype showed up just a few times. The J gene is TRBJ2-3, the V gene TRBV28; TRBD1 matches 8 bases. This CDR3 contains 12 residues. V shed 5 bases and J 12 bases; nucleotides not matched to a gene: 7. Per the germline V gene, CDR1 is MDHEN and CDR2 is SYDVKM. The CDR3 nucleotides are TGTGCCAGCAGTCTCCCCAGGGGGCATCAGTATTTT. Translating gives CASSLPRGHQYF.

The V and J genes are TRBV6-2 or TRBV6-3 and TRBJ1-2, with 8 bases fitting TRBD1. Trimming at V came to 8 bases and at J to 6 bases, leaving 11 bases not matched to a gene. Germline values: CDR1 MNHEY, CDR2 SVGEGT. The CDR3 runs 14 residues. The CDR3 sequence: CASWTGSFPNGYTF. CDR3 sequence (DNA): TGTGCCAGCTGGACAGGGTCTTTCCCCAATGGCTACACCTTC.

The chain recombines TRBV9 with TRBJ2-1, with 7 nucleotides matching TRBD2. This CDR3 has 17 amino acids. J lost 7 bases, V lost 0 bases, and 13 bases had no gene match. CDR1 and CDR2 from the germline V gene are SGDLS and YYNGEE. The CDR3 bases are TGTGCCAGCAGCGTAGGAGCCCCAGCGGGACTGGGGAATGAGCAGTTCTTC. It specifies CASSVGAPAGLGNEQFF.

This clonotype was counted a few times. J is TRBJ2-3 and V is TRBV29-1; weak D call: TRBD2 (5 bases). CDR1 and CDR2 (germline): SQVTM, ANQGSEA. V lost 7 bases, J lost 0 bases, and 17 bases lay in between. There are 15 residues in the CDR3. The CDR3 spells CSAHMDWESTDTQYF. CDR3 bases: TGCAGCGCTCACATGGATTGGGAGAGCACAGATACGCAGTATTTT.

V is TRBV7-9 and J is TRBJ2-7; TRBD1 might be the D (5 bases). CDR1 and CDR2 from the germline V gene are SEHNR and FQNEAQ (reference sequence). The CDR3 spans 13 residues. The V end was cut by 5 bases, the J end by 5 bases, with 13 bases between. The CDR3 coding sequence is TGTGCCAGCAGCATAACGCAGGGTGACGAGCAGTACTTC. Translating it yields CASSITQGDEQYF.

The genes are TRBV11-2 and TRBJ2-5; D not certain. V lost 2 bases and J 11 bases, leaving 15 bases between the germline ends. There are 13 residues in the CDR3. Germline-derived CDR1 and CDR2 are SGHAT and FQNNGV. CDR3 residues: CASSLLSYSEQYF. Here the CDR3 DNA reads TGTGCCAGCAGCTTACTCTCCTACAGTGAGCAGTACTTC.

The chain is built from TRBV20-1 and TRBJ2-3; 12 bases fit TRBD2. The CDR3 runs to 17 residues. Germline CDR1 reads DFQATT; CDR2 reads SNEGSKA (reference sequence). The junction had 12 bases not matched to a gene; V was cut back by 6 bases and J by 2 bases. The CDR3 sequence: CSARQTSGRIVTDTQYF. The CDR3 DNA sequence: TGCAGTGCGAGACAGACTAGCGGGAGAATCGTCACAGATACGCAGTATTTT.

Many counts were recorded for this clonotype. This chain joins TRBV12-3 or TRBV12-4 and TRBJ1-5; D unresolved. CDR3 length equals 14 residues. Deletions cut 2 bases from V and 5 bases from J, with 10 bases between. The CDR3 sequence: CASSLRGIDQPQHF. The CDR3 nucleotides are TGTGCCAGCAGTTTAAGAGGGATAGATCAGCCCCAGCATTTT.

This sequence joins TRBV5-1 and TRBJ2-2; 7 nucleotides line up with TRBD1. Germline CDR1 and CDR2: SGHRS and YFSETQ. The CDR3 has 15 residues. The J segment lost 1 base and the V segment lost 3 bases, leaving 3 bases of the junction unmatched. The CDR3 sequence is CASSWRQGNTGELFF. The CDR3 coding sequence is TGCGCCAGCAGCTGGAGACAGGGGAACACCGGGGAGCTGTTTTTT.

The sample holds a few counts of this clonotype. The chain combines TRBV28 with TRBJ2-7; 8 nucleotides agree with TRBD1. Germline CDR1 reads MDHEN; CDR2 reads SYDVKM. The CDR3 spans 13 residues. Unmatched junction bases numbered 4, after V lost 5 bases and J lost 4 bases. CDR3 DNA sequence: TGTGCCAGCAGTGACAGGGGTGGTTACGAGCAGTACTTC. Translation gives CASSDRGGYEQYF. Combining the CDR3 with reference TRBV28 and TRBJ2-7 gives the whole variable domain DVKVTQSSRYLVKRTGEKVFLECVQDMDHENMFWYRQDPGLGLRLIYFSYDVKMKEKGDIPEGYSVSREKKERFSLILESASTNQTSMYLCASSDRGGYEQYFGPGTRLTVT.

For this clonotype: Being one base from a much bigger clone, this may be a read error. This chain joins TRBV20-1 and TRBJ2-7, with 13 bases aligning to TRBD2. The length of the CDR3 is 13 residues. The V gene's germline CDR1 is DFQATT and CDR2 SNEGSKA (reference sequence). The V and J ends lost 6 bases and 5 bases, in that order; junction bases with no gene match: 4. The DNA for the CDR3 is TGCAGTGCCGGGACTAGCGGGAATGACGAGCAGTACTTC. Protein: CSAGTSGNDEQYF.

This clonotype came up a few times. CDR3 region: CSVEEAGLAGVAKNIQYF. CDR3 coding DNA: TGCAGCGTTGAAGAGGCGGGACTAGCGGGGGTAGCCAAAAACATTCAGTACTTC. The chain has TRBV29-1 and TRBJ2-4; 14 bases align to TRBD2. The V gene's germline CDR1 is SQVTM and CDR2 ANQGSEA. With V trimmed by 0 bases and J by 0 bases, 4 bases remained unmatched. CDR3 size: 18 residues.

This clonotype turned up a few times. This chain links TRBV15 with TRBJ2-7; D is unresolved. Trimming stripped 6 bases from V and 0 bases from J, with 9 bases between. This CDR3 region has 13 residues. Per the germline V gene, CDR1 is LNHNV and CDR2 is YYDKDF (reference sequence). CDR3 sequence: CATSRTSSYEQYF. The CDR3 DNA is TGTGCCACCAGTCGGACGAGCTCCTACGAGCAGTACTTC.

The V and J genes are TRBV20-1 and TRBJ2-3, with D uncertain. The V end was cut by 1 base, the J end by 3 bases, with 20 bases between. The germline gives CDR1 DFQATT, CDR2 SNEGSKA (reference sequence). This CDR3 is built from 17 residues. CDR3 coding DNA: TGCAGTGCTAGAGCATTCGCCATTACCTCTACAACAGATACGCAGTATTTT. Translated: CSARAFAITSTTDTQYF.